The clone carrying this T cell receptor beta chain came up a few times. Its antigen is still unknown. The sample comes from a study of T cell repertoires in cytomegalovirus infection. Study at large: CMV infection together with matching HLA type was indicated by public TCR beta signatures.

This CDR3 comprises 13 residues. V lost 2 bases to trimming and J lost 7 bases, with 10 bases between them. Germline V CDR1 and CDR2: SGHRS, YFSETQ. TCRdb independently ran MiXCR on the reads; one entry per CDR3 protein. This table has 50,000 or so distinct CDR3 sequences, about 18% appearing once. This sequence was found in a human donor in good health (CMV status not recorded). Some clones in this sample may be carry-over from other donors' samples. This chain joins TRBV5-1 and TRBJ2-1; TRBD1 is a possible D gene (5 bases). This specimen consisted of CD8+ T cells from cultured PBMCs, obtained from culture after CMV antigen stimulation. The CDR3 spells CASSLGAMNEQFF. The CDR3 nucleotides read TGCGCCAGCAGCTTAGGGGCCATGAATGAGCAGTTCTTC.